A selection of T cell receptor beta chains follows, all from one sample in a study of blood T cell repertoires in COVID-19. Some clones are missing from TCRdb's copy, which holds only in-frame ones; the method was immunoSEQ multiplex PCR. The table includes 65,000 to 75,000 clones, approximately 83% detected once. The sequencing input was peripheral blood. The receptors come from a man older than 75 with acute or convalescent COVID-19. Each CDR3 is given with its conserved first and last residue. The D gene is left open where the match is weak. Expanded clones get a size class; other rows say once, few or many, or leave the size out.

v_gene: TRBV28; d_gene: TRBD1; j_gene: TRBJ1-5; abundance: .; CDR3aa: CASSVDRVPQPQHF; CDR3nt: TGTGCCAGCAGTGTGGACAGGGTGCCTCAGCCCCAGCATTTT
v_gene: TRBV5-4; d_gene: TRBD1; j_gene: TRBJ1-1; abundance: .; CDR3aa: CASRRTGGFTEAFF; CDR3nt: TGTGCCAGCAGACGGACAGGGGGTTTTACTGAAGCTTTCTTT
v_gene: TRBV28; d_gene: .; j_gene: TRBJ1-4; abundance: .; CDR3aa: CASSQQLSMWKLFF; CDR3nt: TGTGCCAGCAGCCAACAGCTATCGATGTGGAAACTGTTTTTT
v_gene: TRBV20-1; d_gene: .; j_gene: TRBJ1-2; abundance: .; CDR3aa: CSGELPYGYTF; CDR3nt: TGCAGCGGGGAATTACCCTATGGCTACACCTTC
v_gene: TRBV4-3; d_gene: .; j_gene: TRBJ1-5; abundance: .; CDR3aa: CASSLGAGDQPQHF; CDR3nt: TGCGCCAGCAGCTTGGGAGCCGGTGATCAGCCCCAGCATTTT
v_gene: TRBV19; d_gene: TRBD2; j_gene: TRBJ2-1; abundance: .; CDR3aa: CASSIMGTSLYNEQFF; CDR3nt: TGTGCCAGTAGTATCATGGGGACTAGTCTCTACAATGAGCAGTTCTTC
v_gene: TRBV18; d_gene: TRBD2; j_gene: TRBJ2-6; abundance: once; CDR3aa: CASSPLDVGGNSGANVLTF; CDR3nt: TGTGCCAGCTCACCGCTGGACGTGGGGGGGAACTCTGGGGCCAACGTCCTGACTTTC
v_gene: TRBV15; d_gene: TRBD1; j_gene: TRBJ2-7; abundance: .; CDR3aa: CATSREQGHEQYF; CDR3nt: TGTGCCACCAGCAGGGAACAGGGGCACGAGCAGTACTTC
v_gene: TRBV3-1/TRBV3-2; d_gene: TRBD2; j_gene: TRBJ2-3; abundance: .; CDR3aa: CASSQGTSGGSTDTQYF; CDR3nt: TGTGCCAGCAGCCAAGGGACTAGCGGGGGTAGCACAGATACGCAGTATTTT
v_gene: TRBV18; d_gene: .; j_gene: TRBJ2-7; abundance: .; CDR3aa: CASSPPGGDEQYF; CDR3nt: TGTGCCAGCTCACCACCCGGGGGAGACGAGCAGTACTTC
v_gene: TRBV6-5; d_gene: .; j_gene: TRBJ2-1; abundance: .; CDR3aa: CASSYSANSYNEQFF; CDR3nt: TGTGCCAGCAGTTACTCAGCGAATTCCTACAATGAGCAGTTCTTC
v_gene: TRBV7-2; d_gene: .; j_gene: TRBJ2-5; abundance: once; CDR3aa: CASSLGTTGETQYF; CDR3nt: TGTGCCAGCAGCTTAGGGACTACTGGGGAGACCCAGTACTTC
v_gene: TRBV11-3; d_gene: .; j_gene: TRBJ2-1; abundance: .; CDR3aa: CASSPGTGYNEQFF; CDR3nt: TGTGCCAGCAGCCCCGGCACAGGGTACAATGAGCAGTTCTTC
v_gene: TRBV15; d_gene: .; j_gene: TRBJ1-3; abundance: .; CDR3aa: CATSSVGGPGNTIYF; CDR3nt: TGTGCCACCAGCTCAGTGGGGGGTCCTGGAAACACCATATATTTT
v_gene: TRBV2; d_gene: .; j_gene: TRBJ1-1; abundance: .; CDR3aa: CASRGGAGEAFF; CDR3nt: TGTGCCAGCAGGGGGGGGGCCGGGGAAGCTTTCTTT
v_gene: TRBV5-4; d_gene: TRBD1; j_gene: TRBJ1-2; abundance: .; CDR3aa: CASSPRGVETGNGYTF; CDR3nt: TGTGCCAGCAGCCCCCGTGGGGTTGAGACAGGGAATGGCTACACCTTC
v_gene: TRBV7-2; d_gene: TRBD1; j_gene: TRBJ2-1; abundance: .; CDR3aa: CASSRDREFEQFF; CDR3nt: TGTGCCAGTTCCCGGGACAGGGAGTTTGAGCAGTTCTTC
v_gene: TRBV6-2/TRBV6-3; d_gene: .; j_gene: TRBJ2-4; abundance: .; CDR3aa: CASSRQPLAKNIQYF; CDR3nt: TGTGCCAGCAGTCGACAACCCCTAGCCAAAAACATTCAGTACTTC
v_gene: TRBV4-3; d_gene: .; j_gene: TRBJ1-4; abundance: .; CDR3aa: CASSQAPTGYTNEKLFF; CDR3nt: TGCGCCAGCAGCCAAGCGCCCACAGGGTATACTAATGAAAAACTGTTTTTT
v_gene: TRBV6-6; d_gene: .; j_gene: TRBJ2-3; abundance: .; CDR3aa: CASREGPSTDTQYF; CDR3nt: TGTGCCAGCAGGGAGGGACCTAGCACAGATACGCAGTATTTT
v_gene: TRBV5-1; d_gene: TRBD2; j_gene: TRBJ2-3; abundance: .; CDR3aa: CASSPGQLAGVTDTQYF; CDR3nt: TGCGCCAGCAGCCCCGGTCAACTAGCGGGAGTTACAGATACGCAGTATTTT
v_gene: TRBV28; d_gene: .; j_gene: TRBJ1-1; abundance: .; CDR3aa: CASSRTEDTEAFF; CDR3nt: TGTGCCAGCAGCCGGACAGAAGACACTGAAGCTTTCTTT
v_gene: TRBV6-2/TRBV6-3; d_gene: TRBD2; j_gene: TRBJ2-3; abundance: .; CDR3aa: CASSKGLAGAADTQYF; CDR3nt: TGTGCCAGCAGCAAGGGACTAGCGGGAGCAGCAGATACGCAGTATTTT
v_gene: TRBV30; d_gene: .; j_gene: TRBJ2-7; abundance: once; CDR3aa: CAWNRDYEQYF; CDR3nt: TGTGCCTGGAATCGGGACTACGAGCAGTACTTC
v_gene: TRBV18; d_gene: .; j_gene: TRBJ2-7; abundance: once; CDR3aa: CASSEGQRSSYEQYF; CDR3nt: TGTGCCAGCTCAGAAGGACAGAGAAGCTCCTACGAGCAGTACTTC
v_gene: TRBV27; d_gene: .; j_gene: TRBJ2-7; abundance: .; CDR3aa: CASSLVPRTVSYEQYF; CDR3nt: TGTGCCAGCAGTTTAGTGCCCAGAACAGTATCCTACGAGCAGTACTTC
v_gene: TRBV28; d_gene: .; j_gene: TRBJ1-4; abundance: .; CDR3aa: CASYSMEANEKLFF; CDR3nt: TGTGCCAGCTATAGTATGGAGGCTAATGAAAAACTGTTTTTT
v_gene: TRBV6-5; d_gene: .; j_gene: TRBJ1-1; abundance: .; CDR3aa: CASRFRGNTEAFF; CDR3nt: TGTGCCAGCAGATTCCGGGGGAACACTGAAGCTTTCTTT
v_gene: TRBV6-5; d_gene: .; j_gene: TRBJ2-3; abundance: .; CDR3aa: CASIGGRGSTDTQYF; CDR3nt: TGTGCCAGCATAGGGGGGAGGGGAAGCACAGATACGCAGTATTTT
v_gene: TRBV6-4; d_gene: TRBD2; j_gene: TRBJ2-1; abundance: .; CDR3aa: CASSLAGPNNEQFF; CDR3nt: TGTGCCAGCAGTTTAGCGGGACCTAACAATGAGCAGTTCTTC
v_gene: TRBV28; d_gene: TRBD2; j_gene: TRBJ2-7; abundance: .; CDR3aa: CASSSTLAGAVGQYF; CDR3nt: TGTGCCAGCAGTTCCACTCTAGCGGGAGCTGTTGGGCAGTACTTC
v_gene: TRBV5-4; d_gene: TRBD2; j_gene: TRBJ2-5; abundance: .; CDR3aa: CASRSVAGGQETQYF; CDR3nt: TGTGCCAGCAGAAGCGTAGCGGGAGGGCAAGAGACCCAGTACTTC
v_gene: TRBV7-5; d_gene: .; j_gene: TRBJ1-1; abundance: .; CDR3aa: CVRSRDRHGLQNTEAFF; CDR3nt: TGTGTCAGAAGCCGAGACCGGCACGGGTTACAGAACACTGAAGCTTTCTTT
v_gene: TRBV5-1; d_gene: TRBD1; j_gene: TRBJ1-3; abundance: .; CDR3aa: CASSPGTVNSGNTIYF; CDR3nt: TGCGCCAGCAGCCCCGGGACAGTCAACTCTGGAAACACCATATATTTT
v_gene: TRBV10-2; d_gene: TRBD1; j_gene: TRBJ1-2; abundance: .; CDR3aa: CASSETFRTGESYGYTF; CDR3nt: TGCGCCAGCAGTGAAACCTTTCGGACAGGGGAATCCTATGGCTACACCTTC
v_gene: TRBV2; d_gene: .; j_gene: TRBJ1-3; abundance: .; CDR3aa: CASRSPARGGNTIYF; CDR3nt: TGTGCCAGCCGGTCCCCAGCTCGAGGGGGAAACACCATATATTTT
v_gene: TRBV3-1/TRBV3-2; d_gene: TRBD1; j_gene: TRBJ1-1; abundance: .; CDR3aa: CASSQEGQGVVAFF; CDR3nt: TGTGCCAGCAGCCAAGAAGGACAGGGGGTTGTAGCTTTCTTT
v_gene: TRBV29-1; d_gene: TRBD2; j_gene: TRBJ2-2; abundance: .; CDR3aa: CSVRTSGRAGELFF; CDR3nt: TGCAGCGTAAGGACTAGCGGGAGAGCGGGGGAGCTGTTTTTT
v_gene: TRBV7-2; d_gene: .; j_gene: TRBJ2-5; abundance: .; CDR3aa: CASSLSRGIQETQYF; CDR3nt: TGTGCCAGCAGCTTAAGCAGAGGAATTCAAGAGACCCAGTACTTC
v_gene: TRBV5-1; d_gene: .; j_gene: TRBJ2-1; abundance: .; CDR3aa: CASSLAADSYNEQFF; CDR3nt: TGCGCCAGCAGCTTGGCAGCGGACTCCTACAATGAGCAGTTCTTC
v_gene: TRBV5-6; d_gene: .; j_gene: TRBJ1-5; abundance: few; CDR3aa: CASSRRGSSQPQHF; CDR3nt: TGTGCCAGCAGCAGACGAGGGTCTAGTCAGCCCCAGCATTTT
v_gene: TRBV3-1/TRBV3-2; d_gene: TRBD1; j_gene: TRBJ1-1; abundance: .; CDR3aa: CASSQGTGAEAFF; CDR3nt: TGTGCCAGCAGCCAAGGCACAGGGGCTGAAGCTTTCTTT
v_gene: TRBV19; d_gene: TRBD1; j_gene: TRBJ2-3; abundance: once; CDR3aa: CAAARRGQGADTQYF; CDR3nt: TGTGCCGCAGCAAGAAGAGGACAGGGAGCAGATACGCAGTATTTT
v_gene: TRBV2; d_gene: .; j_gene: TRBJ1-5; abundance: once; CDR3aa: CASSPNSVQGQPQHF; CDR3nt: TGTGCCAGCAGTCCTAATTCCGTCCAGGGACAGCCCCAGCATTTT
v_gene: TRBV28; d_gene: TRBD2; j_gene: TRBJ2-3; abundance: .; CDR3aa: CASSLGGVGRAPTDTQYF; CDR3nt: TGTGCCAGCAGTTTAGGGGGTGTGGGGAGGGCCCCTACAGATACGCAGTATTTT
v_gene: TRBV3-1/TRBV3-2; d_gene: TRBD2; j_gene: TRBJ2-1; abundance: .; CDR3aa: CASSQGTSGRGGEQFF; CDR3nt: TGTGCCAGCAGCCAAGGGACTAGCGGGAGGGGAGGAGAGCAGTTCTTC
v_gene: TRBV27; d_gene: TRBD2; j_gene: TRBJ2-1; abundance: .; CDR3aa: CASRLAGTYNEQFF; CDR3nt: TGTGCCAGCAGACTAGCGGGAACCTACAATGAGCAGTTCTTC
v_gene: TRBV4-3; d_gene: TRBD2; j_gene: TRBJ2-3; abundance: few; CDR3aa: CASSEGLAGEDTQYF; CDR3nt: TGCGCCAGCAGCGAAGGACTAGCAGGAGAGGATACGCAGTATTTT
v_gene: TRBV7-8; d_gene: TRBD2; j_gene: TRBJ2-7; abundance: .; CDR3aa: CASSPWTSGTVYYEQYF; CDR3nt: TGTGCCAGCAGCCCATGGACTAGCGGGACTGTTTACTACGAGCAGTACTTC
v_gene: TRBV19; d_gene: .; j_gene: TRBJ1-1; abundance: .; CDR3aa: CASSRRGTEAFF; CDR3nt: TGTGCCAGTAGTAGAAGGGGCACTGAAGCTTTCTTT
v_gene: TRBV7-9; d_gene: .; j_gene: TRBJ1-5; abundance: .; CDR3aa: CASSFWPGNQPQHF; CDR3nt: TGTGCCAGCAGCTTCTGGCCTGGCAATCAGCCCCAGCATTTT
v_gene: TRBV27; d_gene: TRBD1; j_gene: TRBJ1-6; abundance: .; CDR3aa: CASSSPGQGVSPLHF; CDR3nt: TGTGCCAGCAGTTCCCCGGGACAGGGAGTTTCACCCCTCCACTTT
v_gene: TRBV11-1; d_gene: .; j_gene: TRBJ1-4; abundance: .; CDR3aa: CASSLGRRTNEKLFF; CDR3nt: TGTGCCAGCAGCTTGGGGCGAAGAACTAATGAAAAACTGTTTTTT
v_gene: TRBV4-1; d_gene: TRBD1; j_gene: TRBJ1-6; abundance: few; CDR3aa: CASSRSGQGYNSPLHF; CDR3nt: TGCGCCAGCAGCCGGTCGGGACAGGGGTATAATTCACCCCTCCACTTT
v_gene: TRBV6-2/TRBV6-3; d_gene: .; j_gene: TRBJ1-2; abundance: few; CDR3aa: CASSYSNSYGYTF; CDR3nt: TGTGCCAGCAGTTACTCCAACAGCTATGGCTACACCTTC